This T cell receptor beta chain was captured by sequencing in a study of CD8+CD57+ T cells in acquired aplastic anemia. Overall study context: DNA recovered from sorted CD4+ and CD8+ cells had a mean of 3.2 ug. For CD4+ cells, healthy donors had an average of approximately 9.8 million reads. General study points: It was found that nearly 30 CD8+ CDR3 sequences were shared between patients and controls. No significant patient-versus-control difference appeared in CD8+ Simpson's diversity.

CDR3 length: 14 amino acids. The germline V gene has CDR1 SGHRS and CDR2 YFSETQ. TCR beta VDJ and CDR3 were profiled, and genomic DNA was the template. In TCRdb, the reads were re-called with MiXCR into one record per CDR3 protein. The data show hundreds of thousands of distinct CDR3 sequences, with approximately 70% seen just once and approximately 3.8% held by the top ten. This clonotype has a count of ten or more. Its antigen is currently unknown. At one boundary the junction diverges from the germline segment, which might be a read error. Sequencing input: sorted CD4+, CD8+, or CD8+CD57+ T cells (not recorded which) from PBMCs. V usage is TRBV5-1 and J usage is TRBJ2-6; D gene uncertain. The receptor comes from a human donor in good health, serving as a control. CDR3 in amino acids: CASSLSSGANVLTF. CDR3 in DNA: TGTGCCAGCAGTTTAAGCTCTGGGGCCAACGTCCTGACTTTC.